This TCR beta chain was sequenced during a study of blood T cell repertoires in COVID-19 (dated by TCRdb to 2018 to 2021). Regarding the complete study: Collaborator samples came from the United States, Italy and Spain and covered acute and convalescent phases of COVID-19. The material from the prospective study consisted of cDNA or gDNA derived from T cells, B-cell-depleted T cells, or PBMCs. Subjects who had been exposed to COVID-19, were actively infected with it, or had recovered from it provided the deeply sampled blood TCRbeta repertoires that made up the dataset. The repertoires were made available in a free public database intended to serve as a resource for research on the immune response to SARS-CoV-2. Samples came from the ongoing ImmuneRACE study (first 160 participants) plus 1,254 subjects from 6 global collaborators. Nearly every sample came with metadata listing a de-identified subject ID, COVID-19 status, age in years and sex. Where available, HLA class I and class II types were taken from metadata supplied by the sample provider and were not determined by assay-based typing.

What the work shows at the level of the full study, not this receptor alone: Clinical and demographic metadata were provided uncurated, with the amount varying by source and participant.

After removal of 5 bases from V and 5 bases from J, the junction retains 8 bases not matched to a gene. Measured from the cysteine to the phenylalanine, the CDR3 is 16 residues long. Solely the CDR3 DNA is kept, with 48 bases framed from the first base. The germline V gene specifies SGHTA as CDR1 and FQGNSA as CDR2. Notes on this clone: No cognate antigen has been identified for it. Base qualities are not at hand, and no much larger clone is one base apart.

A second Seattle source provided samples from volunteer blood donors who had recovered from COVID-19. Each collaborating institution followed its own protocols to collect whole blood in K2EDTA tubes. For TCRbeta analysis, collaborator samples were shipped as frozen whole blood, as isolated PBMCs, or as DNA extracted from either sample type. The immunoSEQ Assay, a bias-controlled multiplex PCR, was used to amplify TCRbeta CDR3 regions from genomic DNA. The authors' analysis ran thus. The number of nucleated cells in each sample was estimated from the amplification of reference gene primers within the assay. To quantify the absolute abundance of each unique TCRbeta CDR3 rearrangement, sequence reads were collapsed and filtered. For each sample, productive Simpson clonality was calculated by taking the square root of Simpson's diversity index across productive rearrangements. TCRdb took over this immuneACCESS table, retaining in-frame rearrangements with V and J assigned. Such tables are incomplete; in checked studies, under half of the missing clones stem from an unresolved V gene, and the remainder is unexplained. From that table come the V and J calls and clone size; the DNA was used to work out D and trimming. Within this sample are approximately 220,000 clones, with approximately 87% of them counted one time only. Clones ranked in the top ten supply about 6% of the sample.

Sequencing was carried out using peripheral blood. The chain couples TRBV7-2 to TRBJ2-7; 14 junctional bases match TRBD2. The receptor comes from a man aged 60 to 75 who had recovered from COVID-19. The CDR3 protein is CASSKRTSGGRHEQYF. The nucleotide sequence is TGTGCCAGCAGCAAACGGACTAGCGGGGGGCGCCACGAGCAGTACTTC.